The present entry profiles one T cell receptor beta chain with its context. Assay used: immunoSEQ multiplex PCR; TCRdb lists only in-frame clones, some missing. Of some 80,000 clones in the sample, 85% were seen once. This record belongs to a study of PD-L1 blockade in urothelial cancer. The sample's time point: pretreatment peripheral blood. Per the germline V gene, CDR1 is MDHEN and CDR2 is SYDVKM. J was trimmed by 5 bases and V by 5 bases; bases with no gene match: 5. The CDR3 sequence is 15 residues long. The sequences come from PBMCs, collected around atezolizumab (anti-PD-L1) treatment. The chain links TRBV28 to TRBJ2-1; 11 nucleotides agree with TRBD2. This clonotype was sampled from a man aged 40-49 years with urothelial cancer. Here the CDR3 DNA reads TGTGCCAGCAGTAAGCCGGGACTAGCGGACAATGAGCAGTTCTTC. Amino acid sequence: CASSKPGLADNEQFF.